The rows below give T cell receptor beta chains drawn from one sample of a study of blood T cell repertoires in COVID-19. The data were produced by immunoSEQ multiplex PCR, yet TCRdb's version contains in-frame clones alone and is incomplete. The repertoire has under 300,000 clones, about 79% of them found once; the top ten carry 1.4%. Source material: peripheral blood. The receptors here all came from a woman aged 40 to 55 who had recovered from COVID-19. CDR3s include the opening cysteine and the closing phenylalanine or tryptophan. The D gene is left open where the match is weak. Only some rows state a clone size, as once, few, many or a class for expanded clones.

j_call	cdr3_length	d_call	v_call	clone_size	cdr3_aa	cdr3_nt
TRBJ2-3	15	.	TRBV6-5	.	CASRRQVGTPDTQYF	TGTGCCAGCAGAAGACAGGTGGGGACCCCAGATACGCAGTATTTT
TRBJ1-1	14	.	TRBV5-1	.	CASSFPDISTEAFF	TGCGCCAGCAGCTTCCCCGACATCTCCACTGAAGCTTTCTTT
TRBJ1-2	15	TRBD1	TRBV5-6	.	CASSLRDRVNYGYTF	TGTGCCAGCAGCTTGAGGGACAGGGTTAACTATGGCTACACCTTC
TRBJ1-3	14	.	TRBV28	.	CASRLGLGGNTIYF	TGTGCCAGCAGGCTGGGACTCGGTGGAAACACCATATATTTT
TRBJ1-2	14	.	TRBV7-2	.	CASSPDSFGNGYTF	TGTGCCAGCAGCCCAGACTCTTTCGGGAACGGCTACACCTTC
TRBJ2-7	13	.	TRBV18	.	CASSLSVSYEQYF	TGTGCCAGCTCACTTTCCGTATCCTACGAGCAGTACTTC
TRBJ1-6	15	TRBD1	TRBV19	.	CARQLPKTGEDPLHF	TGTGCCAGACAGCTACCGAAGACAGGGGAGGACCCCCTCCACTTT
TRBJ1-1	14	.	TRBV19	.	CASSMAIEDTEAFF	TGTGCCAGTAGTATGGCCATTGAGGACACTGAAGCTTTCTTT
TRBJ2-7	15	TRBD2	TRBV6-5	.	CASITAGGLRGEQYF	TGTGCCAGCATTACCGCGGGGGGGCTTCGCGGCGAGCAGTACTTC
TRBJ2-5	18	TRBD2	TRBV18	.	CASSPAGTSGFIQETQYF	TGTGCCAGCTCACCAGCGGGGACTAGCGGCTTTATCCAAGAGACCCAGTACTTC
TRBJ2-3	13	TRBD1	TRBV19	.	CASIGQGPDTQYF	TGTGCCAGTATTGGACAGGGGCCAGATACGCAGTATTTT
TRBJ2-1	15	.	TRBV7-7	few	CASSLLPGANNEQFF	TGTGCTAGCAGCTTATTGCCAGGGGCCAACAATGAGCAGTTCTTC
TRBJ1-1	15	.	TRBV27	.	CASTFSTTGNTEAFF	TGTGCCAGCACCTTTTCAACAACAGGGAACACTGAAGCTTTCTTT
TRBJ1-4	13	TRBD1	TRBV27	.	CASSPDRGLKLFF	TGTGCCAGCAGCCCGGACAGGGGGCTAAAACTGTTTTTT
TRBJ2-3	16	.	TRBV7-9	.	CASSLAGTLTTDTQYF	TGTGCCAGCAGCTTAGCCGGGACTTTAACTACAGATACGCAGTATTTT
TRBJ2-5	13	.	TRBV2	.	CASSDSREETQYF	TGTGCCAGCAGTGATTCGCGGGAAGAGACCCAGTACTTC
TRBJ2-7	16	TRBD2	TRBV7-6	once	CASSLGSGGLSYEQYF	TGTGCCAGCAGCTTGGGCAGCGGGGGCCTCTCCTACGAGCAGTACTTC
TRBJ2-1	14	.	TRBV5-1	.	CASSNGGPNNEQFF	TGCGCCAGCAGCAACGGGGGGCCCAACAATGAGCAGTTCTTC
TRBJ2-1	14	.	TRBV27	.	CASSPGLSNNEQFF	TGTGCCAGCAGCCCGGGACTGTCAAACAATGAGCAGTTCTTC
TRBJ2-7	13	.	TRBV5-1	once	CASSTIPGAEQYF	TGCGCCAGCAGCACGATCCCAGGGGCCGAGCAGTACTTC
TRBJ1-1	13	.	TRBV11-3	.	CASSLGQVSEAFF	TGTGCCAGCAGCTTAGGACAGGTGTCCGAAGCTTTCTTT
TRBJ2-6	18	.	TRBV10-3	.	CAISVPGAGYSGANVLTF	TGTGCCATCAGTGTCCCAGGGGCCGGTTACTCTGGGGCCAACGTCCTGACTTTC
TRBJ1-1	13	TRBD1	TRBV2	.	CASRQQGPPEAFF	TGTGCCAGCAGACAACAGGGGCCCCCGGAAGCTTTCTTT
TRBJ1-4	13	.	TRBV4-2	.	CASSQGTEEKLFF	TGTGCCAGCAGCCAAGGGACAGAGGAAAAACTGTTTTTT
TRBJ1-1	14	.	TRBV5-6	.	CASNLVGRRGSAFF	TGTGCCAGCAACCTTGTGGGGCGGCGGGGTTCAGCTTTCTTT
TRBJ1-5	13	.	TRBV6-6	.	CASRKDKNQPQHF	TGTGCCAGCAGAAAAGACAAAAATCAGCCCCAGCATTTT
TRBJ2-3	16	TRBD2	TRBV4-2	.	CASSQESGDYTDTQYF	TGTGCCAGCAGCCAAGAAAGCGGGGACTACACAGATACGCAGTATTTT
TRBJ2-7	15	TRBD2	TRBV27	.	CASSPGLAAIYEQYF	TGTGCCAGCAGTCCGGGACTAGCGGCCATCTACGAGCAGTACTTC
TRBJ2-1	16	TRBD2	TRBV2	.	CASSVMGLAGGHEQFF	TGTGCCAGCAGTGTCATGGGACTAGCGGGGGGTCACGAGCAGTTCTTC
TRBJ2-7	15	TRBD1	TRBV5-4	.	CASSYATGGSYEQYF	TGTGCCAGCAGCTATGCGACAGGGGGGTCCTACGAGCAGTACTTC
TRBJ2-3	11	.	TRBV20-1	.	CSARSLRTQYF	TGCAGTGCTCGCTCTCTGCGTACGCAGTATTTT
TRBJ2-7	16	.	TRBV6-2/TRBV6-3	.	CASSYYGSYYSYEQYF	TGTGCCAGCAGTTACTACGGCAGTTACTACTCCTACGAGCAGTACTTC
TRBJ1-5	17	.	TRBV21-1	.	CASSNRDRTYSNQPQHF	TGTGCCAGCAGCAACCGGGACAGGACCTATAGCAATCAGCCCCAGCATTTT
TRBJ2-7	19	TRBD1	TRBV6-2/TRBV6-3	.	CASSYPGQGIYRSSYEQYF	TGTGCCAGCAGTTACCCCGGACAGGGGATATATCGGAGCTCCTACGAGCAGTACTTC
TRBJ2-7	13	.	TRBV16	.	CASSQGQNLEQYF	TGTGCCAGCAGCCAAGGCCAGAATCTCGAGCAGTACTTC
TRBJ2-5	15	TRBD1	TRBV2	.	CASSAFGRGSETQYF	TGTGCCAGCAGTGCATTTGGCAGGGGGAGTGAGACCCAGTACTTC
TRBJ2-3	16	.	TRBV9	.	CASSVAGGHRPDTQYF	TGTGCCAGCAGCGTAGCGGGGGGCCACAGACCAGATACGCAGTATTTT